A single sample gave rise to the 2 T cell receptor beta chains below, sequenced in a study of CD4+ T cells in melanoma. Libraries were prepared by immunoSEQ multiplex PCR; TCRdb keeps only in-frame clonotypes and omits some of them. This table has 17,000 or so clones, more than 65% appearing once. The sequenced material came from cells from a culture (not recorded whether cultured in vitro). The receptors stem from a human donor with melanoma.

The chain employs TRBV10-3 and TRBJ2-5; tentative D call: TRBD2 (6 bases). This CDR3 has 15 residues. The V end lost 3 bases, the J end lost 2 bases, and 13 bases lay between the germline ends. Germline V lookup: CDR1 ENHRY, CDR2 SYGVKD. CDR3 DNA: TGTGCCATCAGTGATCGGGCGGGGCTACAAGAGACCCAGTACTTC. This sequence encodes CAISDRAGLQETQYF.

This chain connects TRBV30 to TRBJ2-4; possibly TRBD1 or TRBD2 for D (5 bases each). The germline gives CDR1 GTSNPN, CDR2 SVGIG (reference sequence). The CDR3 length is 12 residues. Trimming pared 3 bases from V and 6 bases from J, leaving 9 bases between. The CDR3 DNA reads as TGTGCCTGGAGGGGGGACCCAAACATTCAGTACTTC. As protein: CAWRGDPNIQYF. Supplemented by reference TRBV30 and TRBJ2-4, the full variable domain reads SQTIHQWPATLVQPVGSPLSLECTVEGTSNPNLYWYRQAAGRGLQLLFYSVGIGQISSEVPQNLSASRPQDRQFILSSKKLLLSDSGFYLCAWRGDPNIQYFGAGTRLSVL.